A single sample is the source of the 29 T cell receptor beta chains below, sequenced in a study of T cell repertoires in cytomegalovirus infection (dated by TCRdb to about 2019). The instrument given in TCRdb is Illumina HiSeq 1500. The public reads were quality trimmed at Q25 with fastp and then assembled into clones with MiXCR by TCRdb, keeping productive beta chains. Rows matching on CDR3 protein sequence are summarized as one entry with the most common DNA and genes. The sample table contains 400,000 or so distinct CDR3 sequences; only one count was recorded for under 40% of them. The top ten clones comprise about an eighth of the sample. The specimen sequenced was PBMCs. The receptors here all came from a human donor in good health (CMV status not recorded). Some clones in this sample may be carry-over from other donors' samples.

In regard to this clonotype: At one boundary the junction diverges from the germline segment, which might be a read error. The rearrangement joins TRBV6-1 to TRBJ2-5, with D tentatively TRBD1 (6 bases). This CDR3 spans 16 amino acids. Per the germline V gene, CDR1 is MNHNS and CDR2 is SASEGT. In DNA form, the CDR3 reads TGTGCCAGCAGTGAATGGGGGCGTAGCTTACAAGAGACCCAGTGCTTC. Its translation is CASSEWGRSLQETQCF.

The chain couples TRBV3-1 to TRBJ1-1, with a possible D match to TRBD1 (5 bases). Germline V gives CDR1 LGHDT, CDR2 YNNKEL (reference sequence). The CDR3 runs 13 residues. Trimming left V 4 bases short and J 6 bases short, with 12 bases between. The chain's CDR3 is CASSLRWGAEAFF. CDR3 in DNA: TGTGCCAGCAGCCTAAGGTGGGGCGCTGAAGCTTTCTTT.

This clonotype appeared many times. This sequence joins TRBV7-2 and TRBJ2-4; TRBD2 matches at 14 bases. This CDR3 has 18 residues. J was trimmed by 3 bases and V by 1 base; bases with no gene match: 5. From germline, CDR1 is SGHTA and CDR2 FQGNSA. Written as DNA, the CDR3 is TGTGCCAGCAGCTTAGTTGGGACTAGCGGGGGTGGCAAAAACATTCAGTACTTC. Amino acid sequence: CASSLVGTSGGGKNIQYF.

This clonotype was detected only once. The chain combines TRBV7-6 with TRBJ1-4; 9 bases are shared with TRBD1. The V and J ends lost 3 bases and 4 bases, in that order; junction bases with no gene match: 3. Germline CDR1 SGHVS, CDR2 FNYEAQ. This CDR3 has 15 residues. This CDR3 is CASSFTGGFNEKLFF. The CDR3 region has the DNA TGTGCCAGCAGCTTTACAGGGGGCTTTAATGAAAAACTGTTTTTT.

The CDR3 spells CSAEAKETQYF. CDR3 sequence (DNA): TGCAGTGCTGAAGCGAAAGAGACCCAGTACTTC. The rearrangement joins TRBV20-1 to TRBJ2-5; unclear D gene. V lost 5 bases to trimming and J lost 3 bases, with 7 bases between them. CDR1 is DFQATT, CDR2 SNEGSKA, per germline (reference sequence). The CDR3 is 11 amino acids.

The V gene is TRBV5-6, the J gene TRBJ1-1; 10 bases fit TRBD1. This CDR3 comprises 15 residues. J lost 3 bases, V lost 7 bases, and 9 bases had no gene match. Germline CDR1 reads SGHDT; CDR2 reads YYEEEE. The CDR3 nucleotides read TGTGCCAGCTATCGACAGGGGGCAGGGGACACTGAAGCTTTCTTT. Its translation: CASYRQGAGDTEAFF.

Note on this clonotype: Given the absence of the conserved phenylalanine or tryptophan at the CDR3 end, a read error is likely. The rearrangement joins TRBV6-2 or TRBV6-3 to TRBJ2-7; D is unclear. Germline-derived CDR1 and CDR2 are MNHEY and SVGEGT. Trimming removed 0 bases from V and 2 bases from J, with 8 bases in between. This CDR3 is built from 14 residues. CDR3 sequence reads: CASSYSPTAYEQYL. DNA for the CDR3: TGTGCCAGCAGTTACTCACCGACGGCCTACGAGCAGTACTTA.

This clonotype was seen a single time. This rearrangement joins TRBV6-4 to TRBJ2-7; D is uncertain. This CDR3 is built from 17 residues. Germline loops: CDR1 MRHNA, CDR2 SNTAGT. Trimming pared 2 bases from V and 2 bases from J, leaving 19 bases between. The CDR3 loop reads CASSDNPPRQRAYEQYF. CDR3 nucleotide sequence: TGTGCCAGCAGTGACAACCCACCCCGCCAACGTGCCTACGAGCAGTACTTC.

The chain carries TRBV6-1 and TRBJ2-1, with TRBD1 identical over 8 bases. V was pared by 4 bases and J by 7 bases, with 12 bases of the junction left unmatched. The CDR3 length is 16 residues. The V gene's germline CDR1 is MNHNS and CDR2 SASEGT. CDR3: CASSVEGQGIRNEQFF. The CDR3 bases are TGTGCCAGCAGTGTAGAAGGACAGGGTATTAGGAATGAGCAGTTCTTC.

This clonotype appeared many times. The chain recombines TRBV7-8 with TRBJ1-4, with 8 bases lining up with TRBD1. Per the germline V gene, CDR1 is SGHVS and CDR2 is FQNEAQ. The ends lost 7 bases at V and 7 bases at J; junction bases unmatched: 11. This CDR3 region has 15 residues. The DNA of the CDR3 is TGTGCCAGCACCCCCAGCAGGGGGCCGGTTGAAAAACTGTTTTTT. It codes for CASTPSRGPVEKLFF. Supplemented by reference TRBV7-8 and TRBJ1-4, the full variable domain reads GAGVSQSPRYKVAKRGQDVALRCDPISGHVSLFWYQQALGQGPEFLTYFQNEAQLDKSGLPSDRFFAERPEGSVSTLKIQRTQQEDSAVYLCASTPSRGPVEKLFFGSGTQLSVL.

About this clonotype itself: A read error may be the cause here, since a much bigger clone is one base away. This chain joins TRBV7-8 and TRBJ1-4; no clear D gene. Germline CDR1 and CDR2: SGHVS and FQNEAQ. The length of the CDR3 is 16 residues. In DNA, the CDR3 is TGTGCCAGCAGCGCCGCATCCCCGTGGACTAATGAACAACTGTTTTTT. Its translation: CASSAASPWTNEQLFF.

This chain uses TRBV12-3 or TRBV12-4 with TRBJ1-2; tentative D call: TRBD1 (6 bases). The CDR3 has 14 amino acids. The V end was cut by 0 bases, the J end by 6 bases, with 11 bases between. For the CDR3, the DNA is TGTGCCAGCAGTTTAGCGACCCAGGGGCATGGCTACACCTTC. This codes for CASSLATQGHGYTF.

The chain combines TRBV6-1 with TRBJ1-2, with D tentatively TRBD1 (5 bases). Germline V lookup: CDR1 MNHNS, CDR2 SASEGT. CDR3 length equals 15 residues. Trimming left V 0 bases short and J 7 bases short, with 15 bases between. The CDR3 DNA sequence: TGTGCCAGCAGTGAAGCGCGGGTCAGGGACGGTGGCTACACCTTC. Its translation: CASSEARVRDGGYTF.

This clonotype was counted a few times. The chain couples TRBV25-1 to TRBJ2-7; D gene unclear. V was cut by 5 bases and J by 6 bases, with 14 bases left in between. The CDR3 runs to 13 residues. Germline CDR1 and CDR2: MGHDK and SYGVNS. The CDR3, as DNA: TGTGCCAGCAGTTACGCAGGTTCTGGCGAGCAGTACTTC. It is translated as CASSYAGSGEQYF.

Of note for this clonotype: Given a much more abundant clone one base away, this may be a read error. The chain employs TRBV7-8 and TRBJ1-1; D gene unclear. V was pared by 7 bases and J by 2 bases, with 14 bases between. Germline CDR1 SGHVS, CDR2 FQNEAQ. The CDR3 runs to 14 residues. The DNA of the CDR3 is TGTGCCAGCATCCACAGAGCCATTAACACTGAAGCTTTCTTT. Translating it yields CASIHRAINTEAFF.

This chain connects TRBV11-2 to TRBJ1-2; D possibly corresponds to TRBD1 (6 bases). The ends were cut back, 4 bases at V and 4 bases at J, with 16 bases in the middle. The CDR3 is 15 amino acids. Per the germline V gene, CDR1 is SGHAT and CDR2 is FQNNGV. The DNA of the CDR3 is TGTGCCAGCAGCTCACAATACAGGGATGGCTATGGCTACACCTTC. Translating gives CASSSQYRDGYGYTF.

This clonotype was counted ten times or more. The CDR3 DNA reads TGTGCCAGCAGCGCCGGACAGGGGAGGTATCAGCCCCAGCATTTT. It yields the protein CASSAGQGRYQPQHF. The gene calls are TRBV7-2 and TRBJ1-5, with 9 bases identical to TRBD1. From germline, CDR1 is SGHTA and CDR2 FQGNSA. The CDR3 is made up of 15 amino acids. V trimming: 5 bases; J trimming: 5 bases; junction bases outside the gene matches: 7.

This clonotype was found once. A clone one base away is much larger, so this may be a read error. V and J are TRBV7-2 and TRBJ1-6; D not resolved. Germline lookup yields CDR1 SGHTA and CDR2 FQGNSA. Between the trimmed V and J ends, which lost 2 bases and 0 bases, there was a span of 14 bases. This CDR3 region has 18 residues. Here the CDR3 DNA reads TGTGCCAGCAGCTTACGTTCGGTCTTGAACTCCTATAATTCACCCCTCCACTTT. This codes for CASSLRSVLNSYNSPLHF.

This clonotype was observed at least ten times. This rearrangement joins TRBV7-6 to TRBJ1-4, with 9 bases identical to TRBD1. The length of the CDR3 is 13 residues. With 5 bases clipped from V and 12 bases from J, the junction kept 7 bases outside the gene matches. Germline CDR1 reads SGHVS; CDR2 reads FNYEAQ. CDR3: CASSPQQGAELFF. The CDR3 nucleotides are TGTGCCAGCAGCCCTCAACAGGGGGCTGAACTGTTTTTT.

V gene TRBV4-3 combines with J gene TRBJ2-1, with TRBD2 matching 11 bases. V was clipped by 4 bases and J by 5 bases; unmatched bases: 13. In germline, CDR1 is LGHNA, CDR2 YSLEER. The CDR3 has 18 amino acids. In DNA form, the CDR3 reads TGCGCCAGCAGCCCGGAGCCGGGGGGACTAGCGGCTAACAATGAGCAGTTCTTC. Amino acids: CASSPEPGGLAANNEQFF.

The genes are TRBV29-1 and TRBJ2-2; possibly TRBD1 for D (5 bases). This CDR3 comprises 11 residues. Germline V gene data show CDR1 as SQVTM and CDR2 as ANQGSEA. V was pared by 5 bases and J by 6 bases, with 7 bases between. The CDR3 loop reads CSVQGPGELFF. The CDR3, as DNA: TGCAGCGTTCAGGGTCCCGGGGAGCTGTTTTTT.

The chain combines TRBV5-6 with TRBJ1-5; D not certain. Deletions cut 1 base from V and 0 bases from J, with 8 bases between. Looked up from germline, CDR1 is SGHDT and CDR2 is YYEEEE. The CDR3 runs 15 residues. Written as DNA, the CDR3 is TGTGCCAGCAGCTTGACCATTAATAGCAATCAGCCCCAGCATTTT. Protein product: CASSLTINSNQPQHF.

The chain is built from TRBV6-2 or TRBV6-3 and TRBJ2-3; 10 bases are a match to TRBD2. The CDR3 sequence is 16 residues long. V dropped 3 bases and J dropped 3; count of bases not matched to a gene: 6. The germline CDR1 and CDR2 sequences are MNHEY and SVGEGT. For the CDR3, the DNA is TGTGCCAGCAGTTATCAGCGGGGGGGCCTGACAGATACGCAGTATTTT. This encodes CASSYQRGGLTDTQYF.

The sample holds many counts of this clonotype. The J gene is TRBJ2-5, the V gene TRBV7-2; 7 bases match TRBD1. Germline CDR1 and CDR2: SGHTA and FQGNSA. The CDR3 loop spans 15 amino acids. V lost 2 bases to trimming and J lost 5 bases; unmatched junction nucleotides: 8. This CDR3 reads CASSLNPTGMETQYF. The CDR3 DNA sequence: TGTGCCAGCAGCTTAAACCCGACAGGGATGGAGACCCAGTACTTC. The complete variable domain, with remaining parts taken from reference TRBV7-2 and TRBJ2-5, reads GAGVSQSPSNKVTEKGKDVELRCDPISGHTALYWYRQSLGQGLEFLIYFQGNSAPDKSGLPSDRFSAERTGGSVSTLTIQRTQQEDSAVYLCASSLNPTGMETQYFGPGTRLLVL.

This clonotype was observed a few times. CDR3 amino acids: CASSDTWTDYEQYF. Written as DNA, the CDR3 is TGTGCCAGCAGCGATACCTGGACAGACTACGAGCAGTACTTC. The J gene is TRBJ2-7, the V gene TRBV6-1; perhaps TRBD1 as D (6 bases). CDR1 and CDR2 (germline): MNHNS, SASEGT. The CDR3 length is 14 residues. The germline V and J ends were trimmed by 6 bases and 3 bases, with 15 bases remaining between them.

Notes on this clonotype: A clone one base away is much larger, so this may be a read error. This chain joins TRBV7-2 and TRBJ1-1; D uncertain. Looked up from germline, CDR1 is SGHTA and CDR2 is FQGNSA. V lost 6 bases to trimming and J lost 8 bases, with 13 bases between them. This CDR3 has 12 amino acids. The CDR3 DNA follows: TGTGCCAGCAGTCCTGACACGCGAGAAGCTTTCTTT. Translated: CASSPDTREAFF.

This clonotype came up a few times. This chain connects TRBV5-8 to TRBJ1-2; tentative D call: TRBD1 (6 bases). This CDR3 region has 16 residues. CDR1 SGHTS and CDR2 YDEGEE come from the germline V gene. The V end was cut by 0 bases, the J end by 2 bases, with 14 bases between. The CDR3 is CASSLGQGQPNYGYTF. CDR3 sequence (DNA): TGTGCCAGCAGCTTGGGTCAAGGACAGCCAAACTATGGCTACACCTTC.

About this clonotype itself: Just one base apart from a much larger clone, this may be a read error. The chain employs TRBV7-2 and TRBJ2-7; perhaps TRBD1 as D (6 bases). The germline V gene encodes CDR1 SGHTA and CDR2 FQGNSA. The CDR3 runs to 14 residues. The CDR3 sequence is CSSASQGGAHEQYF. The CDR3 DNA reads TGTTCCAGCGCCTCACAAGGGGGTGCCCACGAGCAGTACTTC.

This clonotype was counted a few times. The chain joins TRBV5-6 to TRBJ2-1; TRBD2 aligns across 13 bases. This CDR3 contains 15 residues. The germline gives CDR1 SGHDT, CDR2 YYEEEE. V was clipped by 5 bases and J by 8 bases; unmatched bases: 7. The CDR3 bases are TGTGCCAGCAGTCAAGGGACTAGCGGGGTCTATGAGCAGTTCTTC. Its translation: CASSQGTSGVYEQFF. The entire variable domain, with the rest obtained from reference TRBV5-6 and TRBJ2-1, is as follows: DAGVTQSPTHLIKTRGQQVTLRCSPKSGHDTVSWYQQALGQGPQFIFQYYEEEERQRGNFPDRFSGHQFPNYSSELNVNALLLGDSALYLCASSQGTSGVYEQFFGPGTRLTVL.